This note documents a single T cell receptor (beta chain) sequence. Its antigen is undetermined. This sample is part of a study of shared clonotypes between healthy human individuals. Splitting the CD4+ cells yielded a CD45RA+ naive subset and a CD45RA-negative memory subset. Study-wide results and caveats: Generation probabilities of non-shared clonotypes were lower (relative to those shared by all four donors).

The data were produced by immunoSEQ multiplex PCR, yet TCRdb's version contains in-frame clones alone and is incomplete. The data hold 950,000 to 1,300,000 clones, with roughly 80% observed a single time. The clonotype was recovered from a man younger than 35 in good health. What was sequenced was memory CD4+ T cells sorted from blood. This sample's subset: CD45RA-negative fraction.

CDR3 loop: CATLGIATDAYEQYF. The CDR3 DNA reads as TGTGCCACCCTGGGGATTGCGACGGATGCCTACGAGCAGTACTTC. The chain joins TRBV10-3 to TRBJ2-7; D ambiguous. Between the trimmed V and J ends, which lost 10 bases and 2 bases, there was a span of 21 bases. The germline V gene has CDR1 ENHRY and CDR2 SYGVKD. CDR3 size: 15 residues.